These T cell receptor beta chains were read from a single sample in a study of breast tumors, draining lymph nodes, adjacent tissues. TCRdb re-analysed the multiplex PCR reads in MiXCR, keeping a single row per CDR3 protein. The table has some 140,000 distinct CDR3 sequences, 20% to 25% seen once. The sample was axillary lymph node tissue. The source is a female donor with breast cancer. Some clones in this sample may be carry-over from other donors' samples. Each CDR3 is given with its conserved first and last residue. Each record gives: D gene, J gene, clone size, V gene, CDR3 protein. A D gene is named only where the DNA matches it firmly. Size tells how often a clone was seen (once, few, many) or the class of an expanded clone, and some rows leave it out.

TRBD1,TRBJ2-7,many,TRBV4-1,CASSFGQGNYEQYF
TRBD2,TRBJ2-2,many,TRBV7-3,CASSSIAGRELFF
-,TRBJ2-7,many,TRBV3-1,CASSTRLERAEQYF
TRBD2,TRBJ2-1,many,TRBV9,CASSAEGLAGVSAYNEQFF
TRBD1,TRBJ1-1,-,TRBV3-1,CASSPLGQVAAALF
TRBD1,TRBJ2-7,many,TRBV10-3,CAIAIGTGGYEQYF
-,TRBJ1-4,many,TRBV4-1,CASSLTTTNEKLFF
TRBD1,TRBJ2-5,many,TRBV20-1,CSADDRGETQYF
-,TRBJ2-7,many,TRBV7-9,CASSSSGHLGEQYF
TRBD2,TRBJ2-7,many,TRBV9,CASSREAGGLLSYEQYF
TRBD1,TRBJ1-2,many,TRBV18,CASSPQGASYTF
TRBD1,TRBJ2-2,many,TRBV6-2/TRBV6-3,CASSRTGSVTGELFF
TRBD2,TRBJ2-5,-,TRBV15,CAISRDPAGRGETQYF
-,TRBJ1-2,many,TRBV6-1,CASSGDRNRYTF
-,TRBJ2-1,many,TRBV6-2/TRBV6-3,CATGDRNEQFF
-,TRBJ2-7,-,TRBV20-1,CSASRSSPDYEQYF
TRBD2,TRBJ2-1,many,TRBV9,CASSGPIAGQGQDEQFF
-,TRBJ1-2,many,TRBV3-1,CASSQGNYGYTF
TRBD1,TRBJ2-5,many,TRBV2,CASSPQGAGETQYF
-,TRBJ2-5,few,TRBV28,CASSSAETQYF
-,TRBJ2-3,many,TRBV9,CASSRDLGNTQYF
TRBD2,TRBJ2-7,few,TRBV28,CASEGTSLYEQYF
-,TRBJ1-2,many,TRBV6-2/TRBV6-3,CASSFMNYGYTF
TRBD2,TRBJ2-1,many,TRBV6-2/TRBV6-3,CASSYRGLSGRPAGEQFF
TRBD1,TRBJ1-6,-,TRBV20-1,CSAREGGTGESYNSPLHF
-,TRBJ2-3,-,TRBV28,CASTLSGSRTGTQYF
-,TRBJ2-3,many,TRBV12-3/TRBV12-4,CASSLGGAQAQYF
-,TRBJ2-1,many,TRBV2,CASSGSRAYNEQFF
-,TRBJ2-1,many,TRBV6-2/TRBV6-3,CASSYSRNEQFF
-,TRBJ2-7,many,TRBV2,CASSESGHEQYF
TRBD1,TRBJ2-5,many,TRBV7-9,CASSLGQGEETQYF
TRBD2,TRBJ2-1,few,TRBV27,CASSSGSGRVYNEQFF
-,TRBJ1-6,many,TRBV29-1,CSVVGGLRSPLHF
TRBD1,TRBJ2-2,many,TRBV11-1,CASSPDRVGELFF
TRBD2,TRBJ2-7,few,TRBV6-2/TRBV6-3,CASKDGGNEQYF
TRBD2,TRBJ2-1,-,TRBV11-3,CASSSGRAGVEQFF
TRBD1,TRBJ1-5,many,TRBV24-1,CATGTGGYNQPQHF
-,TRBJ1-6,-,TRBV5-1,CANVRGGGASDSPLHF
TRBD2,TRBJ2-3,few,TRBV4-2,CASSQGDYTDTQYF
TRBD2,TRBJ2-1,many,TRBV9,CASSEIAGGPNEQFF
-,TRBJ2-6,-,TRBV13,CASSFLAPANVRTF
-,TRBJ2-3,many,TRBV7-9,CASTRGTSTTDTQYF
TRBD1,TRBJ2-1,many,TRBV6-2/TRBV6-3,CASRESGTGSYNEQFF
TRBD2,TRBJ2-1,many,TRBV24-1,CATSDLMAGGNNEQFF
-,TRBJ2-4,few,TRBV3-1,CASSQGDQGAKNIQYF
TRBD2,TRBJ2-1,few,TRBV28,CASSAPTSGRNEQFF
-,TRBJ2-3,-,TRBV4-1,CASSRDGPRDTQYF
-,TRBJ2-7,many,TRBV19,CASSRGRSSYEQYF
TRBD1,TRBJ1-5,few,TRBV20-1,CSTSQGVNQPQHF